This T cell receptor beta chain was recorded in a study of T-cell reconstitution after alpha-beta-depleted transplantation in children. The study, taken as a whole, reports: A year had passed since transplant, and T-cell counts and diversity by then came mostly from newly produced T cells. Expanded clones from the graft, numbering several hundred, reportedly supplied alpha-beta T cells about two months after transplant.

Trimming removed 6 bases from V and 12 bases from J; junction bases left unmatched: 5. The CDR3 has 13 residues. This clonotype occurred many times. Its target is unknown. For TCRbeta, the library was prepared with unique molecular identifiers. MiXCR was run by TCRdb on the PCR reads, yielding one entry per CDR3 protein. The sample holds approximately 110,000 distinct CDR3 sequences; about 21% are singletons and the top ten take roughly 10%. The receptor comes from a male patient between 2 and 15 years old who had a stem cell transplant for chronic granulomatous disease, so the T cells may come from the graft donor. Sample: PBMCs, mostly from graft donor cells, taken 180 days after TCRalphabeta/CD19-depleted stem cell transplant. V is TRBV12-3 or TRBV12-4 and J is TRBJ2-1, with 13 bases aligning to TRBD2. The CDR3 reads CASRGLAGVGQFF. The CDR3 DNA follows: TGTGCCAGCAGAGGACTAGCGGGAGTCGGGCAGTTCTTC.